This TCR beta chain came from a study of cytomegalovirus exposure and HLA in healthy donors. Whole-study results and caveats: CMV serostatus stood as the only immune exposure information on hand.

On this clone: Its specificity is unknown.

The PCR ran on 60 Vbeta and 13 Jbeta primers. Authors' processing steps: As a later analysis found, there were 78 million or so unique TCR beta chains, of which about 10 million were shared. Generated by immunoSEQ multiplex PCR, the TCRdb table keeps only in-frame clones and is missing some. That table gives V, J and clone size, and the DNA gave D and trimming. The sample shows about 140,000 clones, about 73% of them seen only once. The germline V gene encodes CDR1 LGHNT and CDR2 FRNRAP. V shed 5 bases and J 8 bases; nucleotides not matched to a gene: 7. This CDR3 comprises 15 residues. The chain recombines TRBV12-5 with TRBJ2-1; 12 bases are shared with TRBD1. The receptor was isolated from a woman aged 60-70 years in good health and CMV-seropositive. Material: PBMCs. The CDR3 DNA reads TGTGCTAGTGGTCTGGGACAGGGGGCGATAGATGAGCAGTTCTTC. The encoded protein is CASGLGQGAIDEQFF.